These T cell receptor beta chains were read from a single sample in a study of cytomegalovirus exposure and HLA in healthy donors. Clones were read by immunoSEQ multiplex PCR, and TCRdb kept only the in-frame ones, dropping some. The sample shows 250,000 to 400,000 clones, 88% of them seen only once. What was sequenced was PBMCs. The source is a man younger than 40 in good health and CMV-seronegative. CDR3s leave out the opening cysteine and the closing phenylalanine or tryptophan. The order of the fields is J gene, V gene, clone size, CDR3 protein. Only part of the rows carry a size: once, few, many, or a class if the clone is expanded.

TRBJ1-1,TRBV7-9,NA,ASTFLDRGQMAF
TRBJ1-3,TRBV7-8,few,ASSLGAGVTGNTIY
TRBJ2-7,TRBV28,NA,ASSNAQGNYEQY
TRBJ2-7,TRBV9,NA,ASSVDRDSGFYEQY
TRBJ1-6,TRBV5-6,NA,ASSFGTGGIQYNSPLH
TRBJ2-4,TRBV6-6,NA,ASRQTGGSAKNIQY
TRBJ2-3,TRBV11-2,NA,ASSPRGDTQY
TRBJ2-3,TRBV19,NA,ASRQQGGTQY
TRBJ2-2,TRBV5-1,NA,ASSTRPGQIGTGELF
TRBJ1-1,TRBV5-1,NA,ASSFGTGGPEAF
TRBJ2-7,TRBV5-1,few,ASSLAGQIYEQY
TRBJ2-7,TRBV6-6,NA,ASSYARGGASEQY
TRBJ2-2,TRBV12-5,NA,ASDTGATGELF
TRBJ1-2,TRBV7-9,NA,ASTPVGQDYGYT
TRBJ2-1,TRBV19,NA,ASSIEFQGYNEQF
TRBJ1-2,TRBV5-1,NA,ASSPRTGVGYGYT
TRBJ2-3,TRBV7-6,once,ASSQGVAGTDTQY
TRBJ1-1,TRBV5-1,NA,ASSEWGGASEAF
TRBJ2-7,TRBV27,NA,ASSFGHSYEQY
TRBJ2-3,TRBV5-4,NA,ASSIPGLGADTQY